The 30 T cell receptor beta chains below were found in one sample sequenced in a study of regulatory T cells in long-lasting Graves disease. Time point given: newly diagnosed GD, antithyroid drugs for less than 3 months. There was RNA extracted from PBMCs, and the TCR library was made from it. Building the TCR beta libraries relied on iRepertoire HTBI primers, and CDR3 regions underwent Arm-PCR. TCRdb re-called the multiplex PCR reads with MiXCR, one entry per CDR3 protein. The sample includes under 450,000 distinct CDR3 sequences, 15% to 20% of them seen just once. The sample was also linked to a second study, of T cells in Graves' hyperthyroidism and ophthalmopathy.

This sample comprised peripheral blood mononuclear cells (PBMCs), obtained at new diagnosis, from a patient treated with antithyroid drugs. The receptor source for this set is a young woman with Graves disease.

This clonotype came up once. The chain joins TRBV3-1 to TRBJ2-3, with D maybe TRBD1 (6 bases). Germline lookup yields CDR1 LGHDT and CDR2 YNNKEL (reference sequence). CDR3 length: 16 residues. Trimming pared 0 bases from V and 9 bases from J, leaving 19 bases between. The CDR3 sequence is CASSQDNSFSTGTQYF. CDR3 DNA sequence: TGTGCCAGCAGCCAAGATAACAGCTTTAGCACAGGGACGCAGTATTTT.

A note on this clonotype: An end of the junction differs from the germline gene, which may be a read error. CDR3: CAGSQGGQNNSPLHF. The CDR3 bases are TGTGCCGGCAGCCAAGGTGGACAAAATAATTCACCCCTCCACTTT. The V gene is TRBV3-1, the J gene TRBJ1-6, with D perhaps matching TRBD1 (5 bases). Germline CDR1 is LGHDT and CDR2 is YNNKEL (reference sequence). The length of the CDR3 is 15 residues.

Ten or more counts support this clonotype. The chain has TRBV6-1 and TRBJ1-5; no clear D. CDR3 length: 17 residues. Between the trimmed V and J ends, which lost 8 bases and 3 bases, there was a span of 23 bases. Germline V gene lookup returns CDR1 MNHNS and CDR2 SASEGT. CDR3 in DNA: TGTGCCAGCGGGAAGGAAGTACCGGGAAGGGCCAATCAGCCCCAGCATTTT. The encoded protein is CASGKEVPGRANQPQHF.

This clonotype was detected ten times or more. The chain carries TRBV2 and TRBJ2-1; tentative D call: TRBD1 (5 bases). Trimming cost V 5 bases and J 9 bases, with 11 bases left between them. Germline loops: CDR1 SNHLY, CDR2 FYNNEI. This CDR3 has 12 amino acids. The CDR3 here is CASSPGASEQFF. In nucleotides, the CDR3 is TGTGCCAGCAGTCCTGGGGCTAGTGAGCAGTTCTTC.

This clonotype was counted a single time. A much more abundant neighbour one base away suggests this may be a read error. The rearrangement links TRBV10-3 to TRBJ1-1; no clear D gene. Looked up from germline, CDR1 is ENHRY and CDR2 is SYGVKD. This CDR3 contains 13 residues. The CDR3 is CAISEGPSTEALF. In DNA, the CDR3 is TGTGCCATCAGTGAGGGGCCAAGCACTGAAGCTCTCTTT.

In this sample, this clonotype turned up a few times. V usage is TRBV5-1 and J usage is TRBJ2-7; weak D call: TRBD2 (6 bases). There are 15 residues in the CDR3. The germline CDR1 and CDR2 sequences are SGHRS and YFSETQ. V was pared by 0 bases and J by 2 bases, with 12 bases between. The CDR3 nucleotides are TGCGCCAGCAGCTTGGACGCGGGATCAACCTACGAGCAGTACTTC. Protein sequence: CASSLDAGSTYEQYF.

The gene calls are TRBV19 and TRBJ2-1; 9 bases are shared with TRBD2. This CDR3 region has 15 residues. Per germline, CDR1 LNHDA and CDR2 SQIVND (reference sequence). The ends lost 3 bases at V and 7 bases at J; junction bases unmatched: 7. The CDR3 here is CASSIGTSSSNEQFF. CDR3 nucleotides: TGTGCCAGTAGTATTGGGACTAGCTCCTCAAATGAGCAGTTCTTC.

This clonotype was seen ten or more times. The chain carries TRBV5-6 and TRBJ2-1; TRBD2 agrees at 14 bases. This CDR3 region has 16 residues. V lost 4 bases, J lost 8 bases, and 8 bases stayed unmatched. Germline loops: CDR1 SGHDT, CDR2 YYEEEE. The CDR3 DNA is TGTGCCAGCAGCCGACCGGGACTAGCGGGAGACGATGAGCAGTTCTTC. Translation gives CASSRPGLAGDDEQFF. Filled out from reference TRBV5-6 and TRBJ2-1, the complete variable domain reads DAGVTQSPTHLIKTRGQQVTLRCSPKSGHDTVSWYQQALGQGPQFIFQYYEEEERQRGNFPDRFSGHQFPNYSSELNVNALLLGDSALYLCASSRPGLAGDDEQFFGPGTRLTVL.

Details on this clonotype: The germline gene is not matched at one end of the junction; a read error may be the cause. The chain employs TRBV3-1 and TRBJ2-4; 9 nucleotides agree with TRBD1. Germline values: CDR1 LGHDT, CDR2 YNNKEL (reference sequence). This CDR3 comprises 14 residues. The CDR3 here is CASSQTGGLSIQYF. The DNA of the CDR3 is TGTGCCAGCAGCCAAACAGGGGGCTTGAGCATTCAGTATTTC.

This clonotype was recorded many times. The chain has TRBV18 and TRBJ2-2, with 8 nucleotides matching TRBD1. The CDR3 spans 14 residues. V shed 4 bases, J shed 3 bases, and the junction held 1 base outside the gene matches. CDR1 is KGHSH, CDR2 LQKENI, per germline. DNA of the CDR3: TGTGCCAGCTCACTGGACAGGGACACCGGGGAGCTGTTTTTT. Amino acid sequence: CASSLDRDTGELFF.

Ten or more counts support this clonotype. This rearrangement joins TRBV5-6 to TRBJ2-5, with 12 bases matching TRBD1. The CDR3 spans 15 residues. Trimming took 2 bases from V and 8 from J; bases not matched to a gene: 7. Germline loops: CDR1 SGHDT, CDR2 YYEEEE. The CDR3 DNA follows: TGTGCCAGCAGCTTAACGGGACAGGGGGCGAGAACCCAGTACTTC. Its translation: CASSLTGQGARTQYF.

For this clonotype: This is likely an artifact of a read error, given a far larger clone one base away. The V call is TRBV27, the J call TRBJ1-5, with 8 bases lining up with TRBD1. From germline, CDR1 is MNHEY and CDR2 SMNVEV (reference sequence). The CDR3 is 16 amino acids. Trimming cost V 1 base and J 2 bases; bases outside gene matches: 4. This CDR3 is CASSLFRGLRNQPQHF. For the CDR3, the DNA is TGTGCCAGCAGTTTATTCAGGGGGCTTCGCAATCAGCCCCAGCATTTT.

This clonotype was counted many times. The chain carries TRBV2 and TRBJ2-4; D is unresolved. Per the germline V gene, CDR1 is SNHLY and CDR2 is FYNNEI. The CDR3 runs to 14 residues. V shed 6 bases and J shed 0 bases, with 9 bases lying between them. Here the CDR3 reads CASRRDLAKNIQYF. In nucleotides, the CDR3 is TGTGCCAGCAGGCGAGACTTAGCCAAAAACATTCAGTACTTC.

In this sample, this clonotype turned up a few times. This chain joins TRBV20-1 and TRBJ1-6; TRBD1 might be the D (6 bases). The CDR3 sequence is 13 residues long. V was clipped by 3 bases and J by 8 bases, with 11 bases between them. CDR1 is DFQATT, CDR2 SNEGSKA, per germline (reference sequence). As DNA, the CDR3 is TGCAGTGCTAGCCAGGGGATGGATTCACCCCTCCACTTT. Its translation is CSASQGMDSPLHF.

This clonotype showed up many times. The chain has TRBV3-1 and TRBJ2-5; 8 bases match TRBD2. The V segment lost 0 bases and the J segment 1 base; nucleotides outside the gene matches: 7. The germline gives CDR1 LGHDT, CDR2 YNNKEL (reference sequence). The CDR3 contains 17 residues. DNA of the CDR3: TGTGCCAGCAGCCAAGATAAAACGGGGGGGCCCCAAGAGACCCAGTACTTC. This codes for CASSQDKTGGPQETQYF.

The chain employs TRBV29-1 and TRBJ2-6; D not certain. Deletions cut 1 base from V and 2 bases from J, with 12 bases between. The CDR3 spans 16 residues. The germline CDR1 and CDR2 sequences are SQVTM and ANQGSEA. The CDR3 DNA reads TGCAGCGTTGAAGTAGGGCGACCACCTGGGGCCAACGTCCTGACTTTC. It encodes CSVEVGRPPGANVLTF.

This clonotype was seen at least ten times. This sequence joins TRBV27 and TRBJ2-1; 10 bases line up with TRBD2. With V trimmed by 9 bases and J by 7 bases, 9 bases remained unmatched. Germline assignment: CDR1 MNHEY and CDR2 SMNVEV (reference sequence). The CDR3 sequence is 14 residues long. The CDR3 region is CASSLAGVVNEQFF. The CDR3, as DNA: TGTGCCAGTAGTCTAGCGGGAGTTGTAAATGAGCAGTTCTTC.

This clonotype was detected many times. The genes are TRBV28 and TRBJ2-3; 7 bases agree with TRBD2. The CDR3 runs to 14 residues. V shed 2 bases, J shed 7 bases, and the junction held 6 bases outside the gene matches. The germline V gene has CDR1 MDHEN and CDR2 SYDVKM. CDR3 loop: CASSLRGGGNTQYF. For the CDR3, the DNA is TGTGCCAGCAGTTTACGGGGCGGGGGAAATACGCAGTATTTT. Full variable domain (outside the CDR3, taken from reference TRBV28 and TRBJ2-3): DVKVTQSSRYLVKRTGEKVFLECVQDMDHENMFWYRQDPGLGLRLIYFSYDVKMKEKGDIPEGYSVSREKKERFSLILESASTNQTSMYLCASSLRGGGNTQYFGPGTRLTVL.

This clonotype was seen ten or more times. The gene calls are TRBV6-2 or TRBV6-3 and TRBJ2-5; possible D gene TRBD2, 6 bases. The CDR3 has 12 residues. Germline V gives CDR1 MNHEY, CDR2 SVGEGT. With 7 bases removed from V and 4 bases from J, the gap between germline ends came to 10 bases. CDR3 loop: CASTGSRETQYF. The CDR3 DNA reads as TGTGCCAGCACCGGGAGTCGAGAGACCCAGTACTTC.

This clonotype occurred a few times. Possible read error: a much larger clone is one base away. The chain employs TRBV5-1 and TRBJ1-1; 8 bases map to TRBD1. Trimming at V came to 1 base and at J to 4 bases, leaving 6 bases not matched to a gene. CDR1 and CDR2 from the germline V gene are SGHRS and YFSETQ. The CDR3 is 15 residues long. The CDR3 is CASSLRQGSRTEAFF. CDR3 in DNA: TGCGCCAGCAGCTTGAGACAGGGGTCTCGCACTGAAGCTTTCTTT.

This clonotype came up many times. The J gene is TRBJ1-1, the V gene TRBV19; 7 bases agree with TRBD1. Germline V gene data show CDR1 as LNHDA and CDR2 as SQIVND (reference sequence). The ends lost 6 bases at V and 0 bases at J; junction bases unmatched: 13. The CDR3 runs 17 residues. CDR3 DNA: TGTGCCAGTAGCCGGACTTGGACAGGTGTAATGAACACTGAAGCTTTCTTT. Protein product: CASSRTWTGVMNTEAFF.

In its sample, this clonotype was seen many times. The CDR3 DNA is TGCAGTGCTCCAGGGGACAGGTTCAGCCCCATTGTCTACACCTTC. As protein: CSAPGDRFSPIVYTF. The chain carries TRBV20-1 and TRBJ1-2; 8 nucleotides align to TRBD1. Germline trimming cut 5 bases from V and 10 bases from J; bases unmatched to any gene: 18. This CDR3 has 15 residues. The V gene's germline CDR1 is DFQATT and CDR2 SNEGSKA (reference sequence).

The chain links TRBV2 to TRBJ1-5; D gene ambiguous. This CDR3 has 15 residues. The V gene lost 8 bases and the J gene lost 2 bases, with 16 bases spanning the gap. Germline lookup yields CDR1 SNHLY and CDR2 FYNNEI. The CDR3 DNA follows: TGTGCCAGCTGTTCAGAAACCGGCGGCAATCAGCCCCAGCATTTT. Translating it yields CASCSETGGNQPQHF.

The genes are TRBV20-1 and TRBJ1-4; 12 nucleotides match TRBD1. The germline gives CDR1 DFQATT, CDR2 SNEGSKA (reference sequence). Trimming at V came to 6 bases and at J to 1 base, leaving 6 bases not matched to a gene. This CDR3 has 16 residues. Written as DNA, the CDR3 is TGCAGTGCCCCGGGACAGGGGGCAGGAACTAATGAAAAACTGTTTTTT. Protein sequence: CSAPGQGAGTNEKLFF.

The sample holds many counts of this clonotype. The chain has TRBV29-1 and TRBJ1-1; 7 bases agree with TRBD1. Germline lookup yields CDR1 SQVTM and CDR2 ANQGSEA. The CDR3 totals 12 residues. Trimming at V came to 6 bases and at J to 4 bases, leaving 5 bases not matched to a gene. As DNA, the CDR3 is TGCAGCGTGCGACAGGGAGGCACTGAAGCTTTCTTT. Translation gives CSVRQGGTEAFF.

This clonotype occurred many times. The chain is built from TRBV11-2 and TRBJ1-1, with 10 bases fitting TRBD1. CDR3 length: 14 residues. V lost 5 bases to trimming and J lost 6 bases; unmatched junction nucleotides: 6. CDR1 SGHAT and CDR2 FQNNGV come from the germline V gene. The CDR3 nucleotides read TGTGCCAGCAGCAGGGACAGGGGCGTTTCTGAAGCTTTCTTT. This gives the protein CASSRDRGVSEAFF.

At least ten counts were recorded for this clonotype. The gene calls are TRBV28 and TRBJ2-4, with D possibly matching TRBD2 (6 bases). The ends were cut back, 1 base at V and 0 bases at J, with 13 bases in the middle. CDR1 MDHEN and CDR2 SYDVKM come from the germline V gene. The CDR3 length is 17 residues. CDR3 in DNA: TGTGCCAGCAGTTTATATAGCGGCGGGGTAGCCAAAAACATTCAGTACTTC. Its protein is CASSLYSGGVAKNIQYF.

This clonotype was recorded at least ten times. The gene calls are TRBV6-1 and TRBJ2-7, with TRBD1 identical over 9 bases. This CDR3 contains 15 residues. Germline V gives CDR1 MNHNS, CDR2 SASEGT. Losses at the gene ends were 6 bases for V and 4 bases for J; bases not matched to a gene: 10. The CDR3 is CASRNYRDRAYEQYF. The CDR3 DNA sequence: TGTGCCAGCAGAAACTACCGGGACAGGGCTTACGAGCAGTACTTC.

The rearrangement joins TRBV6-5 to TRBJ2-1; 11 bases fit TRBD2. CDR1 and CDR2 (germline): MNHEY, SVGAGI. CDR3 length: 20 amino acids. With 4 bases clipped from V and 2 bases from J, the junction kept 16 bases outside the gene matches. Here the CDR3 reads CASSFSRLAGWLGAYNEQFF. Here the CDR3 DNA reads TGTGCCAGCAGTTTTTCCAGACTAGCGGGGTGGTTGGGTGCCTACAATGAGCAGTTCTTC.

This clonotype was observed at least ten times. The chain combines TRBV6-1 with TRBJ2-1, with no clear D. Germline V gene sequence: CDR1 MNHNS, CDR2 SASEGT. The ends were cut back, 6 bases at V and 4 bases at J, with 10 bases in the middle. This CDR3 has 13 amino acids. CDR3: CASSVGRYNEQFF. The CDR3 region has the DNA TGTGCCAGCAGCGTAGGCAGGTACAATGAGCAGTTCTTC.